A selection of T cell receptor beta chains follows, all from one sample in a study of cytotoxic CD8 clonotypes in ibrutinib-treated CLL. Some clones are missing from TCRdb's copy, which holds only in-frame ones; the method was immunoSEQ multiplex PCR. Counted here are just over 200,000 clones, 79% occurring once; the ten biggest clones make up over 9.5%. This specimen consisted of PBMCs, obtained after 12 months of ibrutinib treatment. Receptor source: a human donor with chronic lymphocytic leukemia. Both conserved end residues are part of each CDR3. D genes are given only for firm matches. A clone size is listed for some rows: how often the clone was seen (once, few, many), or a class if it is expanded.

d_call	clone_size	v_call	j_call	cdr3_nt	cdr3_aa
.	.	TRBV4-1	TRBJ1-1	TGCGCCAGCAGCCAAGCCAGGGGCGCGAACACTGAAGCTTTCTTT	CASSQARGANTEAFF
.	.	TRBV6-5	TRBJ1-5	TGTGCCAGCACCCTACGCCCATATAGCAATCAGCCCCAGCATTTT	CASTLRPYSNQPQHF
TRBD1	.	TRBV19	TRBJ1-2	TGTGCCTCTCGCCCCCCCCAGGGGGACTATGGCTACACCTTC	CASRPPQGDYGYTF
.	.	TRBV6-5	TRBJ2-7	TGTGCCAGCAGTTATGCGGGGGCACGCTACGAGCAGTACTTC	CASSYAGARYEQYF
.	.	TRBV9	TRBJ1-2	TGTGCCAGCAGCGTAGGGGAGGCCAACTATGGCTACACCTTC	CASSVGEANYGYTF
.	.	TRBV7-6	TRBJ2-7	TGTGCCAGCAGCTTAAATGAGGGTGGGGAGCAGTACTTC	CASSLNEGGEQYF
TRBD2	.	TRBV5-1	TRBJ2-6	TGCGCCAGCAGAACTGGGACTACCGGGGCCAACGTCCTGACTTTC	CASRTGTTGANVLTF
.	.	TRBV4-1	TRBJ1-3	TGCGCCAGCAGCCCCCTGCGGGGCGCTGGAAACACCATATATTTT	CASSPLRGAGNTIYF
.	.	TRBV29-1	TRBJ2-2	TGCAGCGTTGAGGGGTCCAGGGCCACCGGGGAGCTGTTTTTT	CSVEGSRATGELFF
.	.	TRBV13	TRBJ1-4	TGTGCCAGCAGCCCCCGGGGGGAGGGCAGAGAAAAACTGTTTTTT	CASSPRGEGREKLFF
.	.	TRBV6-1	TRBJ1-1	TGTGCCACCCGACAGGCCCCCGCTTCGAACACTGAAGCTTTCTTT	CATRQAPASNTEAFF
.	.	TRBV6-9	TRBJ1-1	TGTGCCAGCAGTTTGGGGGGGCAGGACACTGAAGCTTTCTTT	CASSLGGQDTEAFF
.	.	TRBV10-1	TRBJ2-5	TGCGCCAGCAGTGGACTGGAAGAAGAGACCCAGTACTTC	CASSGLEEETQYF
.	.	TRBV11-2	TRBJ2-5	TGTGCCAGCAGCTTAGACAGTTGGTACCAAGAGACCCAGTACTTC	CASSLDSWYQETQYF
.	.	TRBV6-1	TRBJ2-2	TGTGCCAGCAGTGAAGGGGACATTAGTCCCGGGGAGCTGTTTTTT	CASSEGDISPGELFF
TRBD1	.	TRBV2	TRBJ2-3	TGTGCCAGCTTCCCGGGACAGGGGTGGGCAGATACGCAGTATTTT	CASFPGQGWADTQYF
.	.	TRBV7-9	TRBJ1-1	TGTGCCAGCAGCTTACCCCCCCAGGCCACTGAAGCTTTCTTT	CASSLPPQATEAFF
.	.	TRBV18	TRBJ2-2	TGTGCCAGCTCACCACGAGCAGGGGACAACACCGGGGAGCTGTTTTTT	CASSPRAGDNTGELFF
TRBD2	.	TRBV6-5	TRBJ2-1	TGTGCCAGCAGTTACGGGACTAGGGATGAGCAGTTCTTC	CASSYGTRDEQFF
.	.	TRBV18	TRBJ1-5	TGTGCCAGCTCGCCCGTCCCAGGGGATCAGCCCCAGCATTTT	CASSPVPGDQPQHF
TRBD1	.	TRBV18	TRBJ2-1	TGTGCCACCCAGGGGACAGACTCCTACAATGAGCAGTTCTTC	CATQGTDSYNEQFF
.	.	TRBV27	TRBJ2-3	TGTGCCAGCAGTTTATACCCGGACAGCACAGATACGCAGTATTTT	CASSLYPDSTDTQYF
.	few	TRBV28	TRBJ1-1	TGTGCCAGCAGTTTACCGGGGTCCAACACTGAAGCTTTCTTT	CASSLPGSNTEAFF
TRBD1	.	TRBV6-1	TRBJ1-3	TGTGCCAGCAGTTCACAGGGGACTGGAAACACCATATATTTT	CASSSQGTGNTIYF
.	.	TRBV6-5	TRBJ1-2	TGTGCCAGCAGCTACTCGCAGGGGCAACGGGATGGCTACACCTTC	CASSYSQGQRDGYTF
.	.	TRBV5-1	TRBJ2-7	TGCGCCAGCAGCTTGGCCGTCTACTACGAGCAGTACTTC	CASSLAVYYEQYF
TRBD1	.	TRBV7-8	TRBJ1-1	TGTGCCAGCAGAGGACAGGGGGCGGTCACTGAAGCTTTCTTT	CASRGQGAVTEAFF
.	.	TRBV30	TRBJ2-5	TGTGCCTGGAGTTCGGGGCAAGGTGTGACCCAGTACTTC	CAWSSGQGVTQYF
.	.	TRBV14	TRBJ2-7	TGTGCCAGCAGCCGGACCCTACTGGGGGCCTACGAGCAGTACTTC	CASSRTLLGAYEQYF